The present T cell receptor (beta chain) was sequenced within a study of CD8+ T cells in alopecia areata. Study-wide results and caveats: Besides other cells, scalp samples also yield sequences of resident alphabeta T cells from normal skin. Mouse data revealed clearer TCR sharing than patient data did, a gap possibly tied to HLA. It was lesional scalp, especially alopecia totalis/universalis, that showed higher clonality than normal scalp.

CDR3 size: 15 residues. Germline-derived CDR1 and CDR2 are SQVTM and ANQGSEA. Germline trimming cut 1 base from V and 5 bases from J; bases unmatched to any gene: 7. This clone was observed a few times. Its antigen is currently unknown. Sequencing relied on a cDNA template that was reverse transcribed from extracted RNA. TCRdb's copy holds only in-frame clones and misses some; the assay was immunoSEQ multiplex PCR. In the table there are 200,000 or so clones, 56% of which are singletons. It was from PBMCs that CD4+ and CD8+ T cells were sorted. Sequencing was done on a sample of CD8+ T cells sorted from blood. The receptor was derived from a human donor in good health. This rearrangement joins TRBV29-1 to TRBJ2-2, with 7 bases identical to TRBD1. The DNA for the CDR3 is TGCAGCGTTGAAGGGACAGGAGGTGGTACCGGGGAGCTGTTTTTT. It encodes CSVEGTGGGTGELFF.